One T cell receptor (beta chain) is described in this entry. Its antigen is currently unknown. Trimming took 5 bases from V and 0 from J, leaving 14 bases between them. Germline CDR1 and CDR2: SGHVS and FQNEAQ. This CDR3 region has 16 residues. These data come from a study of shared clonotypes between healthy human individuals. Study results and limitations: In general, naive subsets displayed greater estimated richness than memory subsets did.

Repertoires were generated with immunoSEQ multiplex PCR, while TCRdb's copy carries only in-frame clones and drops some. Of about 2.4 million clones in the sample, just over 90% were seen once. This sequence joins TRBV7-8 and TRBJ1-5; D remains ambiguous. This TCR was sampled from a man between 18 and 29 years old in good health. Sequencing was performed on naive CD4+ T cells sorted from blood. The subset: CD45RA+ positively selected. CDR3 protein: CASSPRVGNSNQPQHF. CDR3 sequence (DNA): TGTGCCAGCAGCCCGAGGGTCGGAAATAGCAATCAGCCCCAGCATTTT.